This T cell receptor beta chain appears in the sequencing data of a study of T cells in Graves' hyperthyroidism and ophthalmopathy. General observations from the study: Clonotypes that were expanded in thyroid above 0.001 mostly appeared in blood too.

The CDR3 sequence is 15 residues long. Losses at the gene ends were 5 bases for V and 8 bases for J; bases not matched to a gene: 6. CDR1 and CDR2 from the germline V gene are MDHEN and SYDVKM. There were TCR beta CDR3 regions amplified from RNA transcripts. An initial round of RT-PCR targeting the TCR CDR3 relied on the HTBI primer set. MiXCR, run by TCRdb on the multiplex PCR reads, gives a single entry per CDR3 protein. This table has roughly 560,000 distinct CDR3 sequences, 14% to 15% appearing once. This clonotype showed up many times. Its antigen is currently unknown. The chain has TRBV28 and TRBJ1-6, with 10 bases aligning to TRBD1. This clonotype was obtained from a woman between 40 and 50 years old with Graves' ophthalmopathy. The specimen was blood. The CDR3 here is CASSTWDRGYSPLHF. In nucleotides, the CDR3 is TGTGCCAGCAGTACCTGGGACAGGGGTTATTCACCCCTCCACTTT. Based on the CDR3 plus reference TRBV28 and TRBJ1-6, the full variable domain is DVKVTQSSRYLVKRTGEKVFLECVQDMDHENMFWYRQDPGLGLRLIYFSYDVKMKEKGDIPEGYSVSREKKERFSLILESASTNQTSMYLCASSTWDRGYSPLHFGNGTRLTVT.